This T cell receptor (beta chain) stems from a study of shared clonotypes between healthy human individuals. Study-level findings and limits: Naive CD4 clonotype sharing across a few donors was 4% to 5.5%.

Only in-frame clones appear in the TCRdb table, and some are missing; sequencing was by immunoSEQ multiplex PCR. Found here are 640,000 or so clones, 72% of them singletons; the top ten hold around 1.8%. Concerning this clone itself: Antigen specificity is unknown.

V was clipped by 7 bases and J by 6 bases; unmatched bases: 5. Germline V gene lookup returns CDR1 SNHLY and CDR2 FYNNEI. The length of the CDR3 is 14 residues. Sequencing used memory CD4+ T cells sorted from blood. Subset in this sample: CD45RA-negative fraction. The rearrangement links TRBV2 to TRBJ2-2; TRBD1 aligns across 10 bases. The TCR was taken from a woman between 25 and 40 years old in good health. CDR3 protein: CASTGQGMPGELFF. DNA for the CDR3: TGTGCCAGCACGGGACAGGGGATGCCCGGGGAGCTGTTTTTT.